This T cell receptor (beta chain) was sequenced in a study of CXCR3-negative and CXCR3-positive naive CD8 T cells. For the study at large: Some 130 million TRB reads were obtained overall (about 1.5 +/- 0.3 million per library).

In regard to this clonotype: The target antigen is unknown.

TRB cDNA was prepared as libraries by UMI-labeled 5' RACE. TCRdb re-called the 5' RACE reads and shows each CDR3 protein once, DNA omitted. The repertoire table contains over 55,000 distinct CDR3 sequences. The study, taken as a whole, reports: Naive CXCR3-positive and CXCR3-negative cells shared similar TRBV-TRBJ usage, unlike memory cells.

Germline lookup yields CDR1 SQVTM and CDR2 ANQGSEA. This CDR3 spans 14 amino acids. This chain uses TRBV29-1 with TRBJ2-3; the D call of TRBD2 rests on TCRdb alone, since no DNA is present to check it. The sequence came from a human donor in good health. Some clones in this sample may be carry-over from other donors' samples. The specimen was memory CD8+ T cells from blood. CDR3: CSVVSGRAGDTQYF.